Below, 22 T cell receptor beta chains from the same sample are listed, as sequenced in a study of blood T cell repertoires in COVID-19. TCRdb keeps only in-frame clones here, not all; method: immunoSEQ multiplex PCR. The table records a few hundred thousand clones, roughly 80% of them present only once. The sample comprised PBMCs or T cells enriched from blood (not recorded which). All receptors come from a woman aged 45-65 years who had recovered from COVID-19.

V and J are TRBV6-2 or TRBV6-3 and TRBJ1-2; weak D call: TRBD1 (6 bases). This CDR3 has 12 amino acids. Between the trimmed V and J ends, which lost 5 bases and 4 bases, there was a span of 8 bases. CDR1 and CDR2 (germline): MNHEY, SVGEGT. Written as DNA, the CDR3 is TGTGCCAGCAGTGTACAGGGCTATGGCTACACCTTC. This gives the protein CASSVQGYGYTF.

The chain joins TRBV24-1 to TRBJ2-1, with 9 bases aligning to TRBD2. CDR1 and CDR2 from the germline V gene are KGHDR and SFDVKD. The CDR3 is 17 amino acids. J was trimmed by 3 bases and V by 4 bases; bases with no gene match: 9. This CDR3 reads CATSDPGASGDYNEQFF. CDR3 DNA: TGTGCCACCAGTGACCCTGGGGCTAGCGGGGACTACAATGAGCAGTTCTTC.

The chain recombines TRBV2 with TRBJ1-1, with TRBD1 identical over 7 bases. Germline lookup yields CDR1 SNHLY and CDR2 FYNNEI. The ends lost 7 bases at V and 2 bases at J; junction bases unmatched: 7. The CDR3 is made up of 14 amino acids. CDR3 region: CASKGDRANTEAFF. The CDR3 bases are TGTGCCAGCAAGGGAGACAGGGCCAACACTGAAGCTTTCTTT.

This clone was seen once. Distinct nucleotide sequences in the sample also encode this CDR3. This sequence joins TRBV19 and TRBJ1-5; the match to TRBD1 covers 8 bases. The length of the CDR3 is 16 residues. Germline V CDR1 and CDR2: LNHDA, SQIVND (reference sequence). Trimming cost V 3 bases and J 0 bases; bases outside gene matches: 4. CDR3 DNA sequence: TGTGCCAGTAGTATCCGGACAGGGAATAGCAATCAGCCCCAGCATTTT. Amino acid sequence: CASSIRTGNSNQPQHF. Variable domain in full (rest from reference TRBV19 and TRBJ1-5): DGGITQSPKYLFRKEGQNVTLSCEQNLNHDAMYWYRQDPGQGLRLIYYSQIVNDFQKGDIAEGYSVSREKKESFPLTVTSAQKNPTAFYLCASSIRTGNSNQPQHFGDGTRLSIL.

The genes are TRBV7-2 and TRBJ2-4, with TRBD1 identical over 7 bases. The CDR3 length is 16 residues. In germline, CDR1 is SGHTA, CDR2 FQGNSA. Losses at the gene ends were 0 bases for V and 3 bases for J; bases not matched to a gene: 5. Here the CDR3 reads CASSLAGQQVKNIQYF. The CDR3 nucleotides are TGTGCCAGCAGCTTAGCGGGACAGCAGGTCAAAAACATTCAGTACTTC. The complete variable domain, with remaining parts taken from reference TRBV7-2 and TRBJ2-4, reads GAGVSQSPSNKVTEKGKDVELRCDPISGHTALYWYRQSLGQGLEFLIYFQGNSAPDKSGLPSDRFSAERTGGSVSTLTIQRTQQEDSAVYLCASSLAGQQVKNIQYFGAGTRLSVL.

This clone came up many times. V is TRBV5-1 and J is TRBJ2-3; 10 bases line up with TRBD2. Germline V gene lookup returns CDR1 SGHRS and CDR2 YFSETQ. This CDR3 contains 19 residues. The V segment lost 1 base and the J segment 3 bases; nucleotides outside the gene matches: 14. The CDR3 protein is CASSLTGGAGGPLTDTQYF. CDR3 sequence (DNA): TGCGCCAGCAGCTTGACCGGTGGAGCGGGAGGGCCTTTAACAGATACGCAGTATTTT.

As for this clone: Given a much more abundant clone one base away, this may be a read error. Other DNA sequences from this sample encode an identical CDR3 as well. J is TRBJ1-5 and V is TRBV29-1, with 7 bases lining up with TRBD1. V was pared by 6 bases and J by 3 bases, with 5 bases of the junction left unmatched. This CDR3 comprises 13 residues. The germline gives CDR1 SQVTM, CDR2 ANQGSEA. The DNA of the CDR3 is TGCAGCGTAGCTACAGGGGTCAATCAGCCCCAGCATTTT. Amino acid sequence: CSVATGVNQPQHF. The full variable domain, in which reference TRBV29-1 and TRBJ1-5 provide the parts outside the CDR3, is SAVISQKPSRDICQRGTSLTIQCQVDSQVTMMFWYRQQPGQSLTLIATANQGSEATYESGFVIDKFPISRPNLTFSTLTVSNMSPEDSSIYLCSVATGVNQPQHFGDGTRLSIL.

This clone was recorded only once. The chain links TRBV5-4 to TRBJ2-1, with 7 bases identical to TRBD1. V trimming: 4 bases; J trimming: 7 bases; junction bases outside the gene matches: 8. This CDR3 region has 14 residues. CDR1 is SGHNT, CDR2 YYREEE, per germline (reference sequence). This chain's CDR3 is CASSPADRANEQFF. CDR3 nucleotide sequence: TGTGCCAGCAGCCCAGCAGACAGGGCTAATGAGCAGTTCTTC.

The J gene is TRBJ2-7, the V gene TRBV11-2; maybe TRBD2 (5 bases). The CDR3 sequence is 14 residues long. The ends were cut back, 2 bases at V and 4 bases at J, with 12 bases in the middle. CDR1 is SGHAT and CDR2 is FQNNGV in the germline V gene. The CDR3 loop reads CASSLLAPLYEQYF. The CDR3 coding sequence is TGTGCCAGCAGCTTACTAGCACCGCTTTACGAGCAGTACTTC.

The rearrangement links TRBV5-6 to TRBJ1-2; D gene uncertain. CDR3 length equals 14 residues. Germline V gives CDR1 SGHDT, CDR2 YYEEEE. V dropped 0 bases and J dropped 10 bases, with 16 bases sitting between them. Here the CDR3 reads CASSLAGGLSFYTF. The CDR3 DNA sequence: TGTGCCAGCAGCTTGGCGGGAGGTCTAAGTTTCTACACCTTC.

This chain joins TRBV19 and TRBJ1-1; D is possibly TRBD1 (6 bases). Germline values: CDR1 LNHDA, CDR2 SQIVND (reference sequence). Trimming cost V 6 bases and J 0 bases, with 14 bases left between them. The CDR3 has 15 residues. CDR3 protein: CASRTTGPMNTEAFF. The CDR3 coding sequence is TGTGCCAGTAGGACGACAGGCCCTATGAACACTGAAGCTTTCTTT.

The chain uses TRBV6-5 and TRBJ1-6, with 8 bases aligning to TRBD1. The CDR3 runs 15 residues. CDR1 is MNHEY, CDR2 SVGAGI, per germline. The ends lost 6 bases at V and 1 base at J; junction bases unmatched: 2. Here the CDR3 DNA reads TGTGCCAGCAGCGGGACAGGTTCCTATAATTCACCCCTCCACTTT. Its protein product is CASSGTGSYNSPLHF.

This chain connects TRBV7-9 to TRBJ1-1; tentative D call: TRBD1 (5 bases). The CDR3 contains 15 residues. The germline gives CDR1 SEHNR, CDR2 FQNEAQ (reference sequence). Trimming shortened V by 1 base and J by 4 bases, and 13 bases separated the two germline ends. CDR3 DNA sequence: TGTGCCAGCAGCTTAGGGCACGGGGGAGTCACTGAAGCTTTCTTT. It is translated as CASSLGHGGVTEAFF.

This sequence joins TRBV19 and TRBJ2-7; D gene ambiguous. Germline V gene data show CDR1 as LNHDA and CDR2 as SQIVND (reference sequence). The CDR3 contains 15 residues. Trimming shortened V by 3 bases and J by 2 bases, and 14 bases separated the two germline ends. The CDR3 loop is CASSMRHQGPYEQYF. The CDR3 nucleotides are TGTGCCAGTAGTATGAGGCATCAAGGCCCCTACGAGCAGTACTTC.

The V call is TRBV4-2, the J call TRBJ2-1, with D maybe TRBD1 (6 bases). Trimming took off 1 base at V and 2 bases at J, with 12 bases between the two ends. This CDR3 spans 16 amino acids. In germline, CDR1 is LGHNA, CDR2 YNFKEQ. Here the CDR3 DNA reads TGTGCCAGCAGCCAAGCGACAGGCCTAGCCTACAATGAGCAGTTCTTC. The encoded protein is CASSQATGLAYNEQFF.

J is TRBJ1-2 and V is TRBV7-2; a possible D gene is TRBD1 (6 bases). The CDR3 sequence is 14 residues long. The V gene lost 4 bases and the J gene lost 4 bases, with 13 bases spanning the gap. Germline assignment: CDR1 SGHTA and CDR2 FQGNSA. The CDR3 region is CASSSGTLVYGYTF. The CDR3 nucleotides are TGTGCCAGCAGCTCCGGGACACTCGTCTATGGCTACACCTTC.

To note about this clone: Distinct nucleotide sequences in the sample also encode this CDR3. This rearrangement joins TRBV5-1 to TRBJ2-5, with D unclear. This CDR3 contains 12 residues. Germline V gives CDR1 SGHRS, CDR2 YFSETQ. Trimming left V 3 bases short and J 1 base short, with 4 bases between. CDR3 coding DNA: TGCGCCAGCAGCTCTTCCCAAGAGACCCAGTACTTC. Amino acids: CASSSSQETQYF.

V is TRBV30 and J is TRBJ1-3; possibly TRBD1 for D (5 bases). The CDR3 has 15 residues. V shed 0 bases and J shed 0 bases, with 9 bases lying between them. Germline V lookup: CDR1 GTSNPN, CDR2 SVGIG (reference sequence). The CDR3 protein is CAWSVGQSSGNTIYF. The CDR3 nucleotides are TGTGCCTGGAGTGTAGGACAAAGCTCTGGAAACACCATATATTTT.

V is TRBV12-3 or TRBV12-4 and J is TRBJ1-1; 7 bases are a match to TRBD1. The CDR3 contains 13 residues. With V trimmed by 8 bases and J by 1 base, 4 bases remained unmatched. CDR3 loop: CASGQAANTEAFF. CDR3 coding DNA: TGTGCCAGCGGACAGGCGGCGAACACTGAAGCTTTCTTT.

This clone was picked up many times. The chain carries TRBV21-1 and TRBJ1-1. TRBV21-1 is given as a pseudogene. CDR3 length: 15 amino acids. The CDR3 loop reads CASSRLIRGNTEAFF. The CDR3 DNA reads as TGTGCCAGCAGCAGGCTCATACGGGGGAACACTGAAGCTTTCTTT.

The chain has TRBV3-1 (or the pseudogene TRBV3-2) and TRBJ1-1; possible D gene TRBD1, 5 bases. The V gene lost 1 base and the J gene lost 4 bases, with 10 bases spanning the gap. Germline CDR1 is LGHDT and CDR2 is YNNKEL (reference sequence). There are 14 residues in the CDR3. Here the CDR3 reads CASSQGGLGTEAFF. CDR3 DNA sequence: TGTGCCAGCAGCCAAGGGGGCTTGGGCACTGAAGCTTTCTTT.

This chain links TRBV11-3 with TRBJ2-2, with D tentatively TRBD2 (6 bases). Germline CDR1 reads SGHNT; CDR2 reads YENEEA. The V gene lost 9 bases and the J gene lost 5 bases, with 10 bases spanning the gap. This CDR3 comprises 12 residues. Here the CDR3 reads CASPGETGELFF. As DNA, the CDR3 is TGTGCCAGTCCGGGGGAGACCGGGGAGCTGTTTTTT.